The 16 T cell receptor beta chains in this list originate from one sample, sequenced in a study of CD8 T cells in ankylosing spondylitis. In TCRdb, the 5' RACE reads were re-called with MiXCR into one record per CDR3 protein. This sample carries 300,000 to 350,000 distinct CDR3 sequences, under 14% of them seen once, and the ten largest clones take roughly 9%. The specimen sequenced was blood, either unsorted or a sorted T cell fraction (not recorded which). The receptors shown here come from a female donor with ankylosing spondylitis or in good health (not recorded which).

This clonotype was recorded many times. The chain recombines TRBV10-3 with TRBJ2-2, with TRBD1 matching over 8 bases. The germline V gene has CDR1 ENHRY and CDR2 SYGVKD. This CDR3 comprises 15 residues. Trimming at V came to 2 bases and at J to 6 bases, leaving 5 bases not matched to a gene. The CDR3 loop reads CAISEDRGGPGELFF. The CDR3, as DNA: TGTGCCATCAGTGAGGACAGGGGCGGCCCCGGGGAGCTGTTTTTT.

The sample holds many counts of this clonotype. The chain is built from TRBV20-1 and TRBJ2-1; D might be TRBD2 (5 bases). V lost 2 bases and J 5 bases, leaving 7 bases between the germline ends. The germline V gene encodes CDR1 DFQATT and CDR2 SNEGSKA (reference sequence). This CDR3 is built from 12 residues. This CDR3 reads CSARWEHNEQFF. The CDR3 DNA is TGCAGTGCTAGATGGGAGCACAATGAGCAGTTCTTC.

This clonotype turned up a few times. The V and J genes are TRBV18 and TRBJ1-6; D call uncertain. The CDR3 is made up of 15 amino acids. With 1 base removed from V and 7 bases from J, the gap between germline ends came to 11 bases. Germline V gives CDR1 KGHSH, CDR2 LQKENI. The CDR3 sequence: CASSPRAGPNSPLHF. As DNA, the CDR3 is TGTGCCAGCTCACCACGGGCAGGACCGAATTCACCCCTCCACTTT.

This clonotype occurred many times. The V gene is TRBV6-5, the J gene TRBJ2-1; TRBD2 matches 10 bases. The CDR3 is 17 residues long. With V trimmed by 2 bases and J by 4 bases, 8 bases remained unmatched. The germline V gene encodes CDR1 MNHEY and CDR2 SVGAGI. For the CDR3, the DNA is TGTGCCAGCAGTTACCTAACTAGCGGGGTCACTTACAATGAGCAGTTCTTC. Translation gives CASSYLTSGVTYNEQFF.

The V call is TRBV20-1, the J call TRBJ2-1; TRBD2 matches at 10 bases. J was trimmed by 6 bases and V by 2 bases; bases with no gene match: 7. CDR1 DFQATT and CDR2 SNEGSKA come from the germline V gene (reference sequence). CDR3 length: 15 amino acids. The chain's CDR3 is CSARPPSGRSNEQFF. The DNA for the CDR3 is TGCAGTGCTAGACCCCCTAGCGGGAGATCCAATGAGCAGTTCTTC.

This chain uses TRBV5-5 with TRBJ1-4; TRBD1 matches at 9 bases. Germline CDR1 is SGHKS and CDR2 is YYEKEE (reference sequence). With 3 bases clipped from V and 7 bases from J, the junction kept 7 bases outside the gene matches. The CDR3 spans 15 residues. Here the CDR3 reads CASSSPGQGGEKLFF. The CDR3 DNA follows: TGTGCCAGCAGCTCGCCGGGACAGGGTGGTGAAAAACTGTTTTTT.

This clonotype was recorded at least ten times. The V call is TRBV20-1, the J call TRBJ2-5, with D possibly being TRBD1 (6 bases). The length of the CDR3 is 14 residues. Germline V gene lookup returns CDR1 DFQATT and CDR2 SNEGSKA (reference sequence). V was cut by 6 bases and J by 2 bases, with 16 bases left in between. The CDR3 loop is CSARGQLGQETQYF. CDR3 in DNA: TGCAGTGCCCGAGGACAGTTAGGGCAAGAGACCCAGTACTTC.

This clonotype was recorded many times. The J gene is TRBJ1-4, the V gene TRBV28; D possibly corresponds to TRBD1 (6 bases). Trimming shortened V by 6 bases and J by 13 bases, and 15 bases separated the two germline ends. The germline CDR1 and CDR2 sequences are MDHEN and SYDVKM. The CDR3 is 12 amino acids. CDR3 loop: CASSPAGAVLFF. CDR3 nucleotide sequence: TGTGCCAGCAGCCCCGCGGGGGCGGTACTGTTTTTT.

The sample holds many counts of this clonotype. V and J are TRBV27 and TRBJ1-1; D is ambiguous. Looked up from germline, CDR1 is MNHEY and CDR2 is SMNVEV (reference sequence). V was shortened by 6 bases and J by 4 bases, with 15 bases between the two germline ends. CDR3 length equals 14 residues. The CDR3 DNA reads as TGTGCCAGCAGCCTCACAGAAGTGGCCACTGAAGCTTTCTTT. Protein product: CASSLTEVATEAFF.

This clonotype has ten or more counts. The germline gene is not matched at one end of the junction; a read error may be the cause. This chain links TRBV5-5 with TRBJ2-2; D gene unclear. The CDR3 consists of 11 residues. Germline loops: CDR1 SGHKS, CDR2 YYEKEE (reference sequence). Here the CDR3 reads CASSFPGELFF. CDR3 sequence (DNA): TGCGCCAGCAGCTTTCCCGGGGAGCTGTTTTTT.

This clonotype was counted at least ten times. V usage is TRBV20-1 and J usage is TRBJ2-3, with TRBD2 matching 15 bases. From germline, CDR1 is DFQATT and CDR2 SNEGSKA (reference sequence). This CDR3 region has 18 residues. V trimming: 4 bases; J trimming: 6 bases; junction bases outside the gene matches: 14. CDR3 region: CSATTTPGTSGRWDTQYF. CDR3 DNA: TGCAGTGCTACCACTACGCCCGGGACTAGCGGGAGGTGGGATACGCAGTATTTT.

The rearrangement joins TRBV6-2 or TRBV6-3 to TRBJ2-5, with a possible D match to TRBD1 (5 bases). The CDR3 sequence is 13 residues long. Deletions cut 6 bases from V and 4 bases from J, with 12 bases between. The V gene's germline CDR1 is MNHEY and CDR2 SVGEGT. The CDR3 coding sequence is TGTGCCAGCAGCAGGGAATTGGGAGAGACCCAGTACTTC. It translates to CASSRELGETQYF.

J is TRBJ1-6 and V is TRBV11-2; 8 bases are a match to TRBD1. This CDR3 contains 16 residues. Looked up from germline, CDR1 is SGHAT and CDR2 is FQNNGV. Trimming cost V 3 bases and J 7 bases; bases outside gene matches: 8. CDR3 in amino acids: CASSFNLGQGNSPLHF. DNA of the CDR3: TGTGCCAGCAGCTTTAATTTAGGACAGGGAAATTCACCCCTCCACTTT.

This clonotype was picked up many times. The chain uses TRBV10-3 and TRBJ2-5, with D perhaps matching TRBD1 (7 bases). CDR3 length: 12 amino acids. Trimming stripped 8 bases from V and 3 bases from J, with 10 bases between. Per the germline V gene, CDR1 is ENHRY and CDR2 is SYGVKD. The CDR3 DNA reads TGTGCCATCGGAGGGACAGAAGAGACCCAGTACTTC. Amino acids: CAIGGTEETQYF.

This clonotype was picked up many times. The V and J genes are TRBV5-1 and TRBJ2-5; tentatively, D is TRBD1 (6 bases). CDR1 is SGHRS and CDR2 is YFSETQ in the germline V gene. The ends were cut back, 2 bases at V and 7 bases at J, with 12 bases in the middle. This CDR3 is built from 13 residues. CDR3 sequence: CASSFPGVGTQYF. CDR3 sequence (DNA): TGCGCCAGCAGCTTCCCAGGGGTAGGGACCCAGTACTTC.

V is TRBV19 and J is TRBJ1-4; D possibly corresponds to TRBD1 (5 bases). The CDR3 spans 16 residues. Germline V gives CDR1 LNHDA, CDR2 SQIVND (reference sequence). Trimming removed 5 bases from V and 1 base from J, with 14 bases in between. The chain's CDR3 is CASSGRPGRTNEKLFF. The CDR3 DNA follows: TGTGCCAGTAGTGGCCGTCCGGGACGAACTAATGAAAAACTGTTTTTT.